This TCR beta chain came from a study of cytomegalovirus exposure and HLA in healthy donors. Only in-frame clones appear in the TCRdb table, and some are missing; sequencing was by immunoSEQ multiplex PCR. The repertoire has tens of thousands of clones, around nine tenths of them found once; the top ten carry about 2%. The V and J ends lost 1 base and 0 bases respectively, with 7 bases between them. Germline CDR1 is MRHNA and CDR2 is SNTAGT. The CDR3 spans 15 residues. Sequencing was carried out using PBMCs. The rearrangement joins TRBV6-4 to TRBJ2-1; D is unresolved. This clonotype was obtained from a woman aged 25 to 45 in good health and CMV-seronegative. The CDR3 spells CASSDFGGSYNEQFF. In DNA form, the CDR3 reads TGTGCCAGCAGTGACTTCGGCGGCTCCTACAATGAGCAGTTCTTC.